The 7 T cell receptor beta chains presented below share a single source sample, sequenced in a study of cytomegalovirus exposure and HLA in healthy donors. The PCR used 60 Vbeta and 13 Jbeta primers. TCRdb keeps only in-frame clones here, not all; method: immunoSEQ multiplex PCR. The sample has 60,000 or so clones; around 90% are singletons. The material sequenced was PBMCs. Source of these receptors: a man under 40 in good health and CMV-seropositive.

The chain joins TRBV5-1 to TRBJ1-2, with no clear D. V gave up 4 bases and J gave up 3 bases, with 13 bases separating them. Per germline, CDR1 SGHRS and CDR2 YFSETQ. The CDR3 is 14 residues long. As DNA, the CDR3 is TGCGCCAGCAGCCCCGAGGCGACGGACTATGGCTACACCTTC. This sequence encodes CASSPEATDYGYTF.

CDR3 coding DNA: TGTGCCGGAGGGACTAGCGGGTACGAGCAGTACTTC. Translation gives CAGGTSGYEQYF. The J gene is TRBJ2-7, the V gene TRBV2, with 12 bases identical to TRBD2. Germline V gene lookup returns CDR1 SNHLY and CDR2 FYNNEI. Trimming cost V 11 bases and J 4 bases; bases outside gene matches: 3. The CDR3 extends over 12 amino acids.

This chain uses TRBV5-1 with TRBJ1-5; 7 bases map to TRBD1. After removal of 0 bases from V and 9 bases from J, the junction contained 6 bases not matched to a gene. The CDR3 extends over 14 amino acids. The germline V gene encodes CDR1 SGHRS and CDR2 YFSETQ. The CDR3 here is CASSLEGAGGPQHF. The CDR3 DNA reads TGCGCCAGCAGCTTGGAGGGGGCAGGTGGGCCCCAGCATTTT.

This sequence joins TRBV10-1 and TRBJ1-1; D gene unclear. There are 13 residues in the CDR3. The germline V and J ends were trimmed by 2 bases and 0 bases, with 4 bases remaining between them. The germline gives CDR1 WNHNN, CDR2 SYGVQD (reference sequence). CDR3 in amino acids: CASSEGLNTEAFF. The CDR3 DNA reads TGCGCCAGCAGTGAGGGGCTGAACACTGAAGCTTTCTTT.

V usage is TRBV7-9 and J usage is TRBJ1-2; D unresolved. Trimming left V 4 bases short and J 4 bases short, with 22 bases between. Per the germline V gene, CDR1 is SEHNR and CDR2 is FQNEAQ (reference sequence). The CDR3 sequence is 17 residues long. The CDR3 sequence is CASSSTTLGGPSYGYTF. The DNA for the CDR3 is TGTGCCAGCAGCTCGACCACCTTGGGAGGGCCCTCCTATGGCTACACCTTC.

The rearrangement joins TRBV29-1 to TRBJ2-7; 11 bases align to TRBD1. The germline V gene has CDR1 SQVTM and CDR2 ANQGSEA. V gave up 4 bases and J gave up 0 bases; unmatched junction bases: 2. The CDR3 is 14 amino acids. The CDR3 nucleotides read TGCAGCGTTGCCGGGACAGGGGGCTCCTACGAGCAGTACTTC. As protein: CSVAGTGGSYEQYF.

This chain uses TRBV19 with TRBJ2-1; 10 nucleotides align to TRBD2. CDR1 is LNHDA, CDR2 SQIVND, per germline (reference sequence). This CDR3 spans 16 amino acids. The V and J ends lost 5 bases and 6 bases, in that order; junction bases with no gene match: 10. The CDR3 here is CASSPRRGLASNEQFF. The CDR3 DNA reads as TGTGCCAGTAGTCCTCGGAGGGGACTAGCGTCCAATGAGCAGTTCTTC.